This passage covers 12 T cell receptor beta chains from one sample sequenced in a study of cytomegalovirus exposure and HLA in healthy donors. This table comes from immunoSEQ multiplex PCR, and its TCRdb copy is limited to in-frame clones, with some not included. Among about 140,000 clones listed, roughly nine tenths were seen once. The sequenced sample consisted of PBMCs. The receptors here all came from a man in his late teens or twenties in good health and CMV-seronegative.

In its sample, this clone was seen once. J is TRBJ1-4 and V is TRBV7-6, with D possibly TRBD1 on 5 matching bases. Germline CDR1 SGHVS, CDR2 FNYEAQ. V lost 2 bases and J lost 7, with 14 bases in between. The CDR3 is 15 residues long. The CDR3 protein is CASSLTGNSGEKLFF. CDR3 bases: TGTGCCAGCAGCTTAACAGGAAATAGTGGTGAAAAACTGTTTTTT.

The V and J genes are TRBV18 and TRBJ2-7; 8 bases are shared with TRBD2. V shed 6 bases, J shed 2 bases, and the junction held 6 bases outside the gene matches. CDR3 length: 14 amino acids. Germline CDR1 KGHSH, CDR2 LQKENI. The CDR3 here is CASSGSGSTYEQYF. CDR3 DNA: TGTGCCAGCTCGGGAAGCGGGAGCACCTACGAGCAGTACTTC.

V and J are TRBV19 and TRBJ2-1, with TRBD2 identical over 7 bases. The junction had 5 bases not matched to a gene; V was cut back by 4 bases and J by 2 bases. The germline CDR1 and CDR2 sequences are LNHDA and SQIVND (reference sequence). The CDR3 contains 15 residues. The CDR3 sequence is CASSRGLAAYNEQFF. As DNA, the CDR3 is TGTGCCAGTAGTAGGGGCCTAGCGGCCTACAATGAGCAGTTCTTC.

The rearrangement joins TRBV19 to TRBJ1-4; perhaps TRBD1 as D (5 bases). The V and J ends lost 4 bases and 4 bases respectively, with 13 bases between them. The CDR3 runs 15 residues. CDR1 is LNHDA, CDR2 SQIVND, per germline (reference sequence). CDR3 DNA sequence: TGTGCCAGTAGTAACCGACAGAGCCTTAATGAAAAACTGTTTTTT. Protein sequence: CASSNRQSLNEKLFF.

The DNA for the CDR3 is TGTGCCAGCAGTTTATATCTTCCGGGACAGGGCTGGGATGAGCAGTTCTTC. Protein product: CASSLYLPGQGWDEQFF. The V call is TRBV27, the J call TRBJ2-1, with 9 nucleotides matching TRBD1. Germline trimming cut 1 base from V and 8 bases from J; bases unmatched to any gene: 12. The CDR3 extends over 17 amino acids. The germline V gene encodes CDR1 MNHEY and CDR2 SMNVEV (reference sequence).

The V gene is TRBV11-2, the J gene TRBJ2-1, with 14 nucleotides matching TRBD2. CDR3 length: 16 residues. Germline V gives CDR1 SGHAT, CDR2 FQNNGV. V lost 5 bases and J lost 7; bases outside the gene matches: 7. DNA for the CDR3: TGTGCCAGCAGCACACGACTAGCGGGAGGGCCAAATGAGCAGTTCTTC. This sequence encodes CASSTRLAGGPNEQFF.

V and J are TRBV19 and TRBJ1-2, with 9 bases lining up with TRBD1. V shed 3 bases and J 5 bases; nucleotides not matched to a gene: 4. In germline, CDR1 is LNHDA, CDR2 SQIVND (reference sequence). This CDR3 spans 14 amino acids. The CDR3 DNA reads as TGTGCCAGTAGTATCCCCGGGACAGGGTATGGCTACACCTTC. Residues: CASSIPGTGYGYTF.

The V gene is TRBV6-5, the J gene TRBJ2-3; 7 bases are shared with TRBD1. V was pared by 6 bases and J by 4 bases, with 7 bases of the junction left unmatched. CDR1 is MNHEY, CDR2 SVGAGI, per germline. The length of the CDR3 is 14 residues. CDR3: CASRQGWVADTQYF. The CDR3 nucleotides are TGTGCCAGCAGACAGGGGTGGGTGGCAGATACGCAGTATTTT.

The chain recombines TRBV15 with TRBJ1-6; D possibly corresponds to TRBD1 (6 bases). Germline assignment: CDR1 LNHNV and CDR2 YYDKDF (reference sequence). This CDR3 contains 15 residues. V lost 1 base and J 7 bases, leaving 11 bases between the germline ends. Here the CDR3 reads CATSRGGQGNSPLHF. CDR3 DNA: TGTGCCACCAGCAGAGGGGGGCAGGGGAATTCACCCCTCCACTTT.

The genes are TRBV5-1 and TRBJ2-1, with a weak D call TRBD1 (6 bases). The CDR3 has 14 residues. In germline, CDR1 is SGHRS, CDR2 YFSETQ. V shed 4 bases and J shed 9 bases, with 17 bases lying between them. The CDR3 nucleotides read TGCGCCAGCAGCCTAAGAGGACAGTCGGGTGAGCAGTTCTTC. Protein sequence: CASSLRGQSGEQFF.

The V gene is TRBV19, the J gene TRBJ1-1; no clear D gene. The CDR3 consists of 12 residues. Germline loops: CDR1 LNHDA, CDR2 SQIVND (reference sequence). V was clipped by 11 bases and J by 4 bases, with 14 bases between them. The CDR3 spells CAVEGRTTEAFF. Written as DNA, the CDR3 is TGTGCCGTCGAGGGCAGGACCACTGAAGCTTTCTTT.

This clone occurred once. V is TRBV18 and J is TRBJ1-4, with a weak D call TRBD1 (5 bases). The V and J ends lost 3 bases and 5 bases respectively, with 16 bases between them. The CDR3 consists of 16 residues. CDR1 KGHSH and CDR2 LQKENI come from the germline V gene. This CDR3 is CASSPNDPQGNEKLFF. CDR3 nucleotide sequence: TGTGCCAGCTCACCGAACGACCCCCAGGGAAATGAAAAACTGTTTTTT.